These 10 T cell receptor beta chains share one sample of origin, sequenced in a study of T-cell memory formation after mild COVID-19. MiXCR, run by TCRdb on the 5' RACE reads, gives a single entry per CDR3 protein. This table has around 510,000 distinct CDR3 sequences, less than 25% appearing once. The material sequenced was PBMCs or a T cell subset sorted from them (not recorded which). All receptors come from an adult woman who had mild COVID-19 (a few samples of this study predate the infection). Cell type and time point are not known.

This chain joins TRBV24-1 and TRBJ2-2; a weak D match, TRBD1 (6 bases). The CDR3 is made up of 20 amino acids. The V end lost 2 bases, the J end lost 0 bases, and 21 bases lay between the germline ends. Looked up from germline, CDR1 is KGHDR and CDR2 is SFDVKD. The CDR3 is CATSDSRTGRGPSNTGELFF. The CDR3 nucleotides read TGTGCCACCAGTGATTCTAGAACTGGCAGGGGCCCTTCGAACACCGGGGAGCTGTTTTTT.

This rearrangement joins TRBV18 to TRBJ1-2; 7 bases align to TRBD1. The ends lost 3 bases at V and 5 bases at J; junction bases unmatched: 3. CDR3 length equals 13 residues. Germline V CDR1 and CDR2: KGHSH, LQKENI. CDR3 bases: TGTGCCAGCTCACCCCAGGGGGAATATGGCTACACCTTC. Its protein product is CASSPQGEYGYTF.

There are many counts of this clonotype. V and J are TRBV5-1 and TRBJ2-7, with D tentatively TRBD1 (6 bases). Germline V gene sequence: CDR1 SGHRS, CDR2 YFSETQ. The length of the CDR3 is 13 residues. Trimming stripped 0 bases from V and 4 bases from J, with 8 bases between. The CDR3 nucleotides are TGCGCCAGCAGCTTGGAACAGGGATACGAGCAGTACTTC. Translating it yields CASSLEQGYEQYF.

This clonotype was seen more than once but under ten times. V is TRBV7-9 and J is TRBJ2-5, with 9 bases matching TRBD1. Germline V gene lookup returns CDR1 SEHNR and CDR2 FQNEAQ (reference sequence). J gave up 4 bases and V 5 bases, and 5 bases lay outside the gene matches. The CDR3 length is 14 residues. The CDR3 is CASSHGTGPETQYF. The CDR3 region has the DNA TGTGCCAGCAGCCATGGGACAGGGCCAGAGACCCAGTACTTC.

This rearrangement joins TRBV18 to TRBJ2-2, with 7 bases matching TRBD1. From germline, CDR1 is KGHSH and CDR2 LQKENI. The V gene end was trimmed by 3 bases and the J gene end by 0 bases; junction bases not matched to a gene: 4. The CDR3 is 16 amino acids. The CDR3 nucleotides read TGTGCCAGCTCACCCTCCGGGACAGCGAACACCGGGGAGCTGTTTTTT. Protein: CASSPSGTANTGELFF.

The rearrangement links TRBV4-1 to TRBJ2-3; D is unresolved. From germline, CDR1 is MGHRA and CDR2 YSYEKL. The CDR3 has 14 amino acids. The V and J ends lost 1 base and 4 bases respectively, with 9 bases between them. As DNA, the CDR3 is TGCGCCAGCAGCCAAGCCCTAGTCCCAGATACGCAGTATTTT. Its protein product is CASSQALVPDTQYF.

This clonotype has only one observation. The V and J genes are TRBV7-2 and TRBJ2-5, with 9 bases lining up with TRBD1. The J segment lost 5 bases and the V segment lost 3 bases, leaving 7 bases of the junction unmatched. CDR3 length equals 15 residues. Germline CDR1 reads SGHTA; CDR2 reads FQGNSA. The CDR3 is CASSLNRGLGETQYF. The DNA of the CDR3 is TGTGCCAGCAGCTTGAACAGGGGGCTCGGGGAGACCCAGTACTTC.

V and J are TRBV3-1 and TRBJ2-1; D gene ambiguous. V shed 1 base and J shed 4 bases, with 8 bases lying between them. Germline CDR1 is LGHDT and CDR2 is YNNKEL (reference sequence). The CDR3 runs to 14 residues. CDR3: CASSQALGYNEQFF. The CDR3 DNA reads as TGTGCCAGCAGCCAAGCACTGGGTTACAATGAGCAGTTCTTC.

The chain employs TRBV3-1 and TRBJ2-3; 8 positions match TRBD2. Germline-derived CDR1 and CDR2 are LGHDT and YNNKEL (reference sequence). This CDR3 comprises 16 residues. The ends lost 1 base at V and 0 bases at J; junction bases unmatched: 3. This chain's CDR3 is CASSQVAGRSTDTQYF. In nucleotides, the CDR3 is TGTGCCAGCAGCCAAGTAGCGGGGCGAAGCACAGATACGCAGTATTTT.

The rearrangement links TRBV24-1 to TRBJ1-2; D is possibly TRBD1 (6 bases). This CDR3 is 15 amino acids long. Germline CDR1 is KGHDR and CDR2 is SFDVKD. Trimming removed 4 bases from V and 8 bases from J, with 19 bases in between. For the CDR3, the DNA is TGTGCCACCAGTGACCCCGGGACACCTCCCTTGGGCTACACCTTC. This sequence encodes CATSDPGTPPLGYTF.